The 22 T cell receptor beta chains below come from one sample, sequenced in a study of Tregs in tolerant kidney transplant recipients. Libraries were prepared by immunoSEQ multiplex PCR; TCRdb keeps only in-frame clonotypes and omits some of them. This sample has around 230,000 clones; approximately 84% occur once, and the top ten carry 0.5% to 0.65%. Sample: CD4+ T cells from blood. The receptors come from a human donor in good health.

The chain combines TRBV6-6 with TRBJ2-5; D tentatively reads TRBD1 or TRBD2 (5 bases each). The DNA end lines up better with TRBJ2-7; the J call may be wrong. This CDR3 has 14 residues. Germline V lookup: CDR1 MNHNY, CDR2 SVGAGI (reference sequence). The DNA for the CDR3 is TGTGCCAGCAGTTACTATGGGGGAACCTACGAGCAGTACTTC. This encodes CASSYYGGTYEQYF.

The V gene is TRBV7-9, the J gene TRBJ1-5, with no clear D. CDR1 and CDR2 (germline): SEHNR, FQNEAQ (reference sequence). Trimming removed 1 base at V and 6 bases at J, with 13 bases between. This CDR3 region has 15 residues. Written as DNA, the CDR3 is TGTGCCAGCAGCTTAGGGGCGCAGGTAGGTCAGCCCCAGCATTTT. It is translated as CASSLGAQVGQPQHF.

This clone was picked up a small number of times. This sequence joins TRBV6-4 and TRBJ1-6; D is perhaps TRBD1 (6 bases). The V gene lost 0 bases and the J gene lost 7 bases, with 7 bases spanning the gap. In germline, CDR1 is MRHNA, CDR2 SNTAGT. The CDR3 totals 14 residues. The CDR3 nucleotides are TGTGCCAGCAGTGACTCAGGGGGGAATTCACCCCTCCACTTT. This gives the protein CASSDSGGNSPLHF.

The chain uses TRBV6-1 and TRBJ2-1; no reliable D call. The germline V and J ends were trimmed by 5 bases and 2 bases, with 10 bases remaining between them. The CDR3 contains 14 residues. Per the germline V gene, CDR1 is MNHNS and CDR2 is SASEGT. The CDR3: CASSPEPTYNEQFF. DNA of the CDR3: TGTGCCAGCAGTCCAGAGCCAACCTACAATGAGCAGTTCTTC.

This chain connects TRBV6-5 to TRBJ2-3, with D maybe TRBD1 (6 bases). CDR1 and CDR2 (germline): MNHEY, SVGAGI. The CDR3 spans 13 residues. With 7 bases removed from V and 0 bases from J, the gap between germline ends came to 8 bases. The CDR3 sequence: CASNRASTDTQYF. For the CDR3, the DNA is TGTGCCAGCAACAGGGCTAGCACAGATACGCAGTATTTT.

The chain has TRBV10-1 and TRBJ2-7; 12 bases are shared with TRBD2. The CDR3 runs to 15 residues. Germline trimming cut 5 bases from V and 5 bases from J; bases unmatched to any gene: 7. Germline V gene data show CDR1 as WNHNN and CDR2 as SYGVQD (reference sequence). As DNA, the CDR3 is TGCGCCAGCAGTCCCGGACTAGCGGGAAACCACGAGCAGTACTTC. Its protein is CASSPGLAGNHEQYF.

This clone was counted once. The rearrangement joins TRBV11-2 to TRBJ2-5; perhaps TRBD2 as D (5 bases). The CDR3 is made up of 14 amino acids. The V end lost 0 bases, the J end lost 3 bases, and 8 bases lay between the germline ends. Germline assignment: CDR1 SGHAT and CDR2 FQNNGV. The CDR3 DNA reads TGTGCCAGCAGCTTAGATAGGACTGAAGAGACCCAGTACTTC. The encoded protein is CASSLDRTEETQYF.

J is TRBJ2-7 and V is TRBV5-1, with D possibly TRBD2 on 7 matching bases. There are 16 residues in the CDR3. V was cut by 0 bases and J by 3 bases, with 16 bases left in between. Looked up from germline, CDR1 is SGHRS and CDR2 is YFSETQ. In DNA form, the CDR3 reads TGCGCCAGCAGCTTGGTAGGGGGGGACTCCTACTACGAGCAGTACTTC. It codes for CASSLVGGDSYYEQYF.

J is TRBJ2-7 and V is TRBV27, with D perhaps TRBD1 (6 bases). Looked up from germline, CDR1 is MNHEY and CDR2 is SMNVEV (reference sequence). The CDR3 sequence is 14 residues long. Between the trimmed V and J ends, which lost 3 bases and 3 bases, there was a span of 12 bases. The CDR3 sequence is CASSFRDTSYEQYF. For the CDR3, the DNA is TGTGCCAGCAGTTTCCGGGACACTAGCTACGAGCAGTACTTC.

The gene calls are TRBV7-9 and TRBJ2-1; 12 nucleotides agree with TRBD2. Germline CDR1 reads SEHNR; CDR2 reads FQNEAQ (reference sequence). CDR3 length equals 15 residues. V gave up 5 bases and J gave up 6 bases; unmatched junction bases: 5. CDR3 bases: TGTGCCAGCAGCCCCCCTAGCGGGGGGGTCAATGAGCAGTTCTTC. Its translation: CASSPPSGGVNEQFF.

This rearrangement joins TRBV27 to TRBJ2-7, with D tentatively TRBD1 (6 bases). Germline CDR1 reads MNHEY; CDR2 reads SMNVEV (reference sequence). The CDR3 spans 13 residues. V lost 7 bases, J lost 1 base, and 11 bases lay in between. CDR3: CASMRQGSYEQYF. CDR3 DNA: TGTGCCAGCATGAGGCAGGGGTCCTACGAGCAGTACTTC.

The chain links TRBV6-5 to TRBJ2-7; the D gene is possibly TRBD1 (5 bases). In germline, CDR1 is MNHEY, CDR2 SVGAGI. The CDR3 spans 12 residues. Trimming left V 5 bases short and J 4 bases short, with 9 bases between. The CDR3 coding sequence is TGTGCCAGCAGTAGGGGTGTTTACGAGCAGTACTTC. It encodes CASSRGVYEQYF.

A few counts support this clone. The chain is built from TRBV6-1 and TRBJ2-7; 7 bases match TRBD2. J gave up 4 bases and V 8 bases, and 14 bases lay outside the gene matches. CDR1 MNHNS and CDR2 SASEGT come from the germline V gene. The CDR3 is 15 amino acids. The CDR3 DNA follows: TGTGCCAGCCGCAGCGGCAGCGGGGCGAATTACGAGCAGTACTTC. This codes for CASRSGSGANYEQYF.

The genes are TRBV29-1 and TRBJ1-5, with D possibly being TRBD1 (5 bases). CDR3 length: 18 amino acids. Trimming pared 6 bases from V and 0 bases from J, leaving 24 bases between. Germline V gene lookup returns CDR1 SQVTM and CDR2 ANQGSEA. CDR3 bases: TGCAGCGTCCTTGAAAGCGCGGGACTCTACAATAGCAATCAGCCCCAGCATTTT. The encoded protein is CSVLESAGLYNSNQPQHF.

In this sample, this clone turned up a few times. The chain is built from TRBV5-4 and TRBJ1-3; possibly TRBD1 for D (6 bases). V lost 0 bases and J 6 bases, leaving 10 bases between the germline ends. Germline loops: CDR1 SGHNT, CDR2 YYREEE (reference sequence). The CDR3 is 14 residues long. This chain's CDR3 is CASSLDLGANTIYF. CDR3 coding DNA: TGTGCCAGCAGCTTGGACCTGGGGGCAAACACCATATATTTT.

The chain carries TRBV5-8 and TRBJ2-3; TRBD2 matches at 8 bases. CDR1 SGHTS and CDR2 YDEGEE come from the germline V gene. J was trimmed by 4 bases and V by 5 bases; bases with no gene match: 3. The CDR3 has 13 residues. In nucleotides, the CDR3 is TGTGCCAGCAGTATCGGGAGGGCAGATACGCAGTATTTT. Its protein is CASSIGRADTQYF.

The V and J genes are TRBV5-6 and TRBJ1-3; D is ambiguous. Trimming took 4 bases from V and 3 from J, leaving 5 bases between them. Germline CDR1 and CDR2: SGHDT and YYEEEE. The CDR3 extends over 12 amino acids. CDR3 DNA sequence: TGTGCCAGCAGCCCGGGTGGAAACACCATATATTTT. It yields the protein CASSPGGNTIYF.

In the case of this clone: Other DNA variants within this sample encode the same CDR3. V usage is TRBV18 and J usage is TRBJ2-7, with unresolved D. This CDR3 contains 14 residues. Germline CDR1 is KGHSH and CDR2 is LQKENI. With 6 bases removed from V and 0 bases from J, the gap between germline ends came to 12 bases. The CDR3 DNA reads TGTGCCAGCTCGCCGATATCCGGCTCCTACGAGCAGTACTTC. This encodes CASSPISGSYEQYF. The whole variable domain, remainder taken from reference TRBV18 and TRBJ2-7, is NAGVMQNPRHLVRRRGQEARLRCSPMKGHSHVYWYRQLPEEGLKFMVYLQKENIIDESGMPKERFSAEFPKEGPSILRIQQVVRGDSAAYFCASSPISGSYEQYFGPGTRLTVT.

The rearrangement uses TRBV5-8 and TRBJ2-5, with TRBD2 as a possible D gene (5 bases). Trimming stripped 0 bases from V and 0 bases from J, with 9 bases between. Looked up from germline, CDR1 is SGHTS and CDR2 is YDEGEE. The CDR3 runs to 15 residues. The CDR3: CASSLGTDYQETQYF. In nucleotides, the CDR3 is TGTGCCAGCAGCTTGGGGACGGACTACCAAGAGACCCAGTACTTC.

Only a few counts were recorded for this clone. The rearrangement joins TRBV15 to TRBJ2-4, with 7 bases lining up with TRBD2. The CDR3 consists of 16 residues. CDR1 is LNHNV and CDR2 is YYDKDF in the germline V gene (reference sequence). V was pared by 8 bases and J by 0 bases, with 10 bases of the junction left unmatched. CDR3 sequence: CATETTSPIAKNIQYF. CDR3 DNA: TGTGCCACCGAAACGACTAGCCCTATAGCCAAAAACATTCAGTACTTC.

This clone has only one observation. V usage is TRBV9 and J usage is TRBJ1-3; D remains ambiguous. The V and J ends lost 0 bases and 3 bases respectively, with 7 bases between them. This CDR3 has 14 residues. Germline assignment: CDR1 SGDLS and CDR2 YYNGEE. The CDR3 sequence is CASSVVESGNTIYF. The DNA of the CDR3 is TGTGCCAGCAGCGTAGTGGAGAGTGGAAACACCATATATTTT. Drawing the rest from reference TRBV9 and TRBJ1-3, the complete variable domain is DSGVTQTPKHLITATGQRVTLRCSPRSGDLSVYWYQQSLDQGLQFLIQYYNGEERAKGNILERFSAQQFPDLHSELNLSSLELGDSALYFCASSVVESGNTIYFGEGSWLTVV.

The rearrangement uses TRBV10-3 and TRBJ1-4; no definite D call. CDR1 is ENHRY and CDR2 is SYGVKD in the germline V gene. This CDR3 is built from 13 residues. The ends were cut back, 9 bases at V and 5 bases at J, with 13 bases in the middle. CDR3 region: CAIRPAANEKLFF. The CDR3 nucleotides are TGTGCCATAAGACCGGCAGCAAATGAAAAACTGTTTTTT.